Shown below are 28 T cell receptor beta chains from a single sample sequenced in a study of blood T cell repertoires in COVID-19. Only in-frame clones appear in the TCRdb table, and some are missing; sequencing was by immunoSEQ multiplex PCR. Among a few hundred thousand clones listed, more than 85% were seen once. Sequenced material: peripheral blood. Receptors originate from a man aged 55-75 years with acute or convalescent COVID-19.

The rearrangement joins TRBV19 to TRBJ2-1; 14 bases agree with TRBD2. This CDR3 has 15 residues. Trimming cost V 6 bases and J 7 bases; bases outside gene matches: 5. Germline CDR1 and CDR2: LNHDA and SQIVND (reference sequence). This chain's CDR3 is CASRTSGGATNEQFF. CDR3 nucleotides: TGTGCCAGTAGGACTAGCGGGGGGGCCACTAATGAGCAGTTCTTC.

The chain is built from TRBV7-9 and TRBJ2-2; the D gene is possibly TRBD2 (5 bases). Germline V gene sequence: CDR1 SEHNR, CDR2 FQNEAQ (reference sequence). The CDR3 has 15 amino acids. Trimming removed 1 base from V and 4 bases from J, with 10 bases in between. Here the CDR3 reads CASSLGAAGTGELFF. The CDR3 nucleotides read TGTGCCAGCAGCTTAGGGGCCGCGGGCACCGGGGAGCTGTTTTTT.

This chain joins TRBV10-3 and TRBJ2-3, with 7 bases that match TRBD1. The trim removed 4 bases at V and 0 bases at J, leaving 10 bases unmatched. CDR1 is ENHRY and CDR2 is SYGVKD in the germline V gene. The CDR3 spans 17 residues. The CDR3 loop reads CAISGGLGQTSTDTQYF. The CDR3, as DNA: TGTGCCATCAGTGGGGGCCTGGGACAGACTAGCACAGATACGCAGTATTTT.

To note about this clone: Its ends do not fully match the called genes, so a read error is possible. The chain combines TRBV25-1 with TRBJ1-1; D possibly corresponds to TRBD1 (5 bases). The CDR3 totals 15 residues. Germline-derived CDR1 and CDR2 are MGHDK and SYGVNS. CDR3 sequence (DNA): TGTGCCAGCAGTGACAGGGTGGCCATGAATACTGAAGCTTTCTTT. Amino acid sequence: CASSDRVAMNTEAFF.

This CDR3 is CIEPGTGINEKLFF. The CDR3 DNA sequence: TGCATCGAACCCGGGACAGGGATTAATGAAAAACTGTTTTTT. The V and J genes are TRBV29-1 and TRBJ1-4, with TRBD1 matching over 9 bases. Germline lookup yields CDR1 SQVTM and CDR2 ANQGSEA. This CDR3 comprises 14 residues.

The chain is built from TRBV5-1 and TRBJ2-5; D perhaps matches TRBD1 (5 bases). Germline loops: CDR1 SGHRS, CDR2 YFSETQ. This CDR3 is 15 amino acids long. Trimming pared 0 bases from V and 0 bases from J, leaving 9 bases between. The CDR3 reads CASSLGAGNQETQYF. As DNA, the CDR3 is TGCGCCAGCAGCTTGGGGGCAGGGAACCAAGAGACCCAGTACTTC. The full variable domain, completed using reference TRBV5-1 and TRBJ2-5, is KAGVTQTPRYLIKTRGQQVTLSCSPISGHRSVSWYQQTPGQGLQFLFEYFSETQRNKGNFPGRFSGRQFSNSRSEMNVSTLELGDSALYLCASSLGAGNQETQYFGPGTRLLVL.

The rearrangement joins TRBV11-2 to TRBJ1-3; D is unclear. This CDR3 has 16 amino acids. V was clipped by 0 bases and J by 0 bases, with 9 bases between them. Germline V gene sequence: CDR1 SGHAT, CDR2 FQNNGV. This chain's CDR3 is CASSLDTRASGNTIYF. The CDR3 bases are TGTGCCAGCAGCTTAGATACGAGGGCCTCTGGAAACACCATATATTTT. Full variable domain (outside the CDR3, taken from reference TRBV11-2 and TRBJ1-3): EAGVAQSPRYKIIEKRQSVAFWCNPISGHATLYWYQQILGQGPKLLIQFQNNGVVDDSQLPKDRFSAERLKGVDSTLKIQPAKLEDSAVYLCASSLDTRASGNTIYFGEGSWLTVV.

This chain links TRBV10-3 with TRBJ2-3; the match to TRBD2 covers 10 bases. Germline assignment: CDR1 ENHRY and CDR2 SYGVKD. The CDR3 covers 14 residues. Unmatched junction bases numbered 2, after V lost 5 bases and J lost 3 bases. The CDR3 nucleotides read TGTGCCATCAGTCCGGGACTAGCGACAGATACGCAGTATTTT. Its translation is CAISPGLATDTQYF.

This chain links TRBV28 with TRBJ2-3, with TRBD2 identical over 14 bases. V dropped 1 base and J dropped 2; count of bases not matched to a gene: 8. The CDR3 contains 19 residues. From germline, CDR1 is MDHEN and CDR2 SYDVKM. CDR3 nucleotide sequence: TGTGCCAGCAGTTTATCCGGACTAGCGGGGGGCCGGTCCACAGATACGCAGTATTTT. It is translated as CASSLSGLAGGRSTDTQYF. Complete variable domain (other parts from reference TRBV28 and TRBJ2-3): DVKVTQSSRYLVKRTGEKVFLECVQDMDHENMFWYRQDPGLGLRLIYFSYDVKMKEKGDIPEGYSVSREKKERFSLILESASTNQTSMYLCASSLSGLAGGRSTDTQYFGPGTRLTVL.

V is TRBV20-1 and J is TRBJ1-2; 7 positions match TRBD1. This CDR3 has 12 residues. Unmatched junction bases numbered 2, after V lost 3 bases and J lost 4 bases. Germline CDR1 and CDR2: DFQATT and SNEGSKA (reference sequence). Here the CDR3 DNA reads TGCAGTGCTAGTAGGGACAGCTATGGCTACACCTTC. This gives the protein CSASRDSYGYTF.

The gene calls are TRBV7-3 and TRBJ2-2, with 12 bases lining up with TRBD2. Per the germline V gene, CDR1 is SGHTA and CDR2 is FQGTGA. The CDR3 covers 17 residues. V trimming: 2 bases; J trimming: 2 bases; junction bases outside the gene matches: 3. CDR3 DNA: TGTGCCAGCAGCTTAGAACTAGCGGGGGGAAACACCGGGGAGCTGTTTTTT. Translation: CASSLELAGGNTGELFF. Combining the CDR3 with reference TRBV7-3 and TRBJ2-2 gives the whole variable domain GAGVSQTPSNKVTEKGKYVELRCDPISGHTALYWYRQSLGQGPEFLIYFQGTGAADDSGLPNDRFFAVRPEGSVSTLKIQRTERGDSAVYLCASSLELAGGNTGELFFGEGSRLTVL.

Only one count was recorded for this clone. In nucleotides, the CDR3 is TGTGCCAGCTCACCAGGACAGGGGAGGGAACAGCCCCAGCATTTT. Translated: CASSPGQGREQPQHF. The chain couples TRBV18 to TRBJ1-5, with 9 bases lining up with TRBD1. Germline V gives CDR1 KGHSH, CDR2 LQKENI. V was pared by 2 bases and J by 7 bases, with 6 bases of the junction left unmatched. This CDR3 is 15 amino acids long.

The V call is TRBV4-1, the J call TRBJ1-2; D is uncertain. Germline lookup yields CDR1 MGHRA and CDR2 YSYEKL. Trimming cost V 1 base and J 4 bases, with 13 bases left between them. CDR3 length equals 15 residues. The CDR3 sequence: CASSQGLGVGYGYTF. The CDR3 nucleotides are TGCGCCAGCAGCCAAGGACTGGGAGTGGGCTATGGCTACACCTTC.

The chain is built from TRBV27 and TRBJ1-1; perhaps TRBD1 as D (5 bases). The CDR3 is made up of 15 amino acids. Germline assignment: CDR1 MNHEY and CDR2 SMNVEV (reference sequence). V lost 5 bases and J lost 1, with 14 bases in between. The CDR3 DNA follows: TGTGCCAGCAGTAGATTACGGGGGGGGAACACTGAAGCTTTCTTT. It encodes CASSRLRGGNTEAFF.

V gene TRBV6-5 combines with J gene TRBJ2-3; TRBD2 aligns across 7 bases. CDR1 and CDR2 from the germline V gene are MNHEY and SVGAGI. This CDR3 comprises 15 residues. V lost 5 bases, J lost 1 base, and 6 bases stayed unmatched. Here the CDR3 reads CASSRRSGGTDTQYF. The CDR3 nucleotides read TGTGCCAGCAGTCGCCGCAGCGGGGGCACAGATACGCAGTATTTT.

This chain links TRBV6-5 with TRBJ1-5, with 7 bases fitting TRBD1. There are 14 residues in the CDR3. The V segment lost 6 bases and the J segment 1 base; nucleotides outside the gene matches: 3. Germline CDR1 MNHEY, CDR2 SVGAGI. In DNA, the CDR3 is TGTGCCAGCAGCTCGGACAGGAGCAATCAGCCCCAGCATTTT. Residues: CASSSDRSNQPQHF.

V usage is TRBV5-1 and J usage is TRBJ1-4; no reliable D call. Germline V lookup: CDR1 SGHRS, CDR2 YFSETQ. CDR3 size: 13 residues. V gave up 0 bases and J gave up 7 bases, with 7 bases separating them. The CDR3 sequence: CASSLGAGEKLFF. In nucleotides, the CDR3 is TGCGCCAGCAGCTTGGGGGCTGGTGAAAAACTGTTTTTT.

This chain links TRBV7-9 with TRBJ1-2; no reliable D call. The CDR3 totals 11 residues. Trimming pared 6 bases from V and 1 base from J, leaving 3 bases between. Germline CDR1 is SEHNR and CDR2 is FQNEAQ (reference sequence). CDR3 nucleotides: TGTGCCAGCAGTCATAACTATGGCTACACCTTC. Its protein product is CASSHNYGYTF.

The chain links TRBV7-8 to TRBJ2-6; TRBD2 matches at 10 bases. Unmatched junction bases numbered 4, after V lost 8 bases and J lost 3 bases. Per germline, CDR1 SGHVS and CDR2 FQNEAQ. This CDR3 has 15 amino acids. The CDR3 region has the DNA TGTGCCAGCCGTACTAGCGGGGATGGGGCCAACGTCCTGACTTTC. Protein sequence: CASRTSGDGANVLTF.

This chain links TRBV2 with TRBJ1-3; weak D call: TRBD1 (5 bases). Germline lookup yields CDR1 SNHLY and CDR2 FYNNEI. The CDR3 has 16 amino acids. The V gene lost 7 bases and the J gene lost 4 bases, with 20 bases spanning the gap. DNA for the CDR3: TGTGCCAGCAAAAGGGACTTTTCTTCTAGGGGAAACACCATATATTTT. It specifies CASKRDFSSRGNTIYF. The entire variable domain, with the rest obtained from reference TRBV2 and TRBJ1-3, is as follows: EPEVTQTPSHQVTQMGQEVILRCVPISNHLYFYWYRQILGQKVEFLVSFYNNEISEKSEIFDDQFSVERPDGSNFTLKIRSTKLEDSAMYFCASKRDFSSRGNTIYFGEGSWLTVV.

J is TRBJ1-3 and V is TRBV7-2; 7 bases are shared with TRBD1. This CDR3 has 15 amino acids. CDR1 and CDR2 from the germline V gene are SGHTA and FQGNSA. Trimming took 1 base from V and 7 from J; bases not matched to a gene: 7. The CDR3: CASSLGDSPINTIYF. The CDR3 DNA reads TGTGCCAGCAGCTTAGGGGACAGCCCGATCAACACCATATATTTT.

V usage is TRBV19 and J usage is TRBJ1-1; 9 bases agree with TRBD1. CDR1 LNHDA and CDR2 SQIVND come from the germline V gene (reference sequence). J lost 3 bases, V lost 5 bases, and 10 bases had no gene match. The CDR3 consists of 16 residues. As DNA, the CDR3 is TGTGCCAGTAGTGCTGGATGGGACAGGGCGGACACTGAAGCTTTCTTT. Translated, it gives CASSAGWDRADTEAFF. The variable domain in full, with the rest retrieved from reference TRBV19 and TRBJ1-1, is DGGITQSPKYLFRKEGQNVTLSCEQNLNHDAMYWYRQDPGQGLRLIYYSQIVNDFQKGDIAEGYSVSREKKESFPLTVTSAQKNPTAFYLCASSAGWDRADTEAFFGQGTRLTVV.

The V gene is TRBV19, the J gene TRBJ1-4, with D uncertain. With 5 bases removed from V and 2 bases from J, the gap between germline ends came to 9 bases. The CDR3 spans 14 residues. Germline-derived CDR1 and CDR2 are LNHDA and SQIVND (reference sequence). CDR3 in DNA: TGTGCCAGTAGTCTGACAAGGACTAATGAAAAACTGTTTTTT. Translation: CASSLTRTNEKLFF.

CDR3 sequence reads: CASRGGSGYTF. CDR3 bases: TGTGCCAGCAGGGGGGGGTCTGGCTACACCTTC. The chain employs TRBV12-3 or TRBV12-4 and TRBJ1-2, with D possibly being TRBD1 (5 bases). The CDR3 is 11 amino acids. V lost 6 bases to trimming and J lost 7 bases, with 9 bases between them.

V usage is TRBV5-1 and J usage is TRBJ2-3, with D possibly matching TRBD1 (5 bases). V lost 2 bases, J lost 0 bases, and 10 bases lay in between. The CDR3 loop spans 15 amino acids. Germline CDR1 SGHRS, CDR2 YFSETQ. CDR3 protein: CASSLRGLSTDTQYF. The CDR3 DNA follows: TGCGCCAGCAGCTTAAGGGGCCTTAGCACAGATACGCAGTATTTT.

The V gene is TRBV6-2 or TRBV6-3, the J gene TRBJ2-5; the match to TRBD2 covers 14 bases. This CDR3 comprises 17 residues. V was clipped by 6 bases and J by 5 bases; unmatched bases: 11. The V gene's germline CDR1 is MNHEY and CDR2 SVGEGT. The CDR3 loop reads CASSPGLAGGTRETQYF. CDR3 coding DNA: TGTGCCAGCAGCCCCGGACTAGCGGGGGGCACGAGGGAGACCCAGTACTTC.

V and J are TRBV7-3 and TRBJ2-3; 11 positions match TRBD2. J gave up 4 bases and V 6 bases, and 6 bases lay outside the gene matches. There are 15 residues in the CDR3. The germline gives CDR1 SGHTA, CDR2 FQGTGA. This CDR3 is CASSYSGGAADTQYF. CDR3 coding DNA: TGTGCCAGCAGTTATAGCGGGGGGGCCGCAGATACGCAGTATTTT.

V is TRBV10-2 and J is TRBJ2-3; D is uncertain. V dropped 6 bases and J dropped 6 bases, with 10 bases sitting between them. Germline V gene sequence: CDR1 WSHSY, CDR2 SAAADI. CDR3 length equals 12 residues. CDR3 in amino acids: CASSLNQDTQYF. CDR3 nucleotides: TGCGCCAGCAGCCTTAACCAGGATACGCAGTATTTT.